The T cell receptor (beta chain) under discussion was sequenced for a study of Graves' ophthalmopathy and Graves' hyperthyroidism. This clonotype showed up just a few times. RNA transcripts yielded amplified TCR beta CDR3 regions. HTBI-primed RT-PCR formed the first round, and a multiplex PCR formed the second. A single record per CDR3 protein comes from TCRdb applying MiXCR to the multiplex PCR reads. The table includes roughly 51,000 distinct CDR3 sequences, 50% to 65% detected once. V lost 2 bases and J 1 base, leaving 4 bases between the germline ends. CDR1 is KGHDR and CDR2 is SFDVKD in the germline V gene. The length of the CDR3 is 14 residues.

V is TRBV24-1 and J is TRBJ2-2; D uncertain. The sample taken for sequencing was peripheral blood. The origin of this receptor is an adult man with Graves' ophthalmopathy. The CDR3 loop is CATSDSRNTGELFF. CDR3 nucleotides: TGTGCCACCAGTGATTCTAGGAACACCGGGGAGCTGTTTTTT.